This T cell receptor (beta chain) is from a study of cytomegalovirus exposure and HLA in healthy donors. Study summary: An analysis done earlier identified around 100 million unique TCR beta sequences from about 179 million T cells. Study results and limitations: Later analysis showed most CMV-associated TCR beta chains appearing HLA-restricted.

Germline V gene sequence: CDR1 SGHRS, CDR2 YFSETQ. The CDR3 loop spans 17 amino acids. V was trimmed by 1 base and J by 2 bases, leaving 18 bases between them. It was with 60 Vbeta and 13 Jbeta primers that the PCR ran. This table comes from immunoSEQ multiplex PCR, and its TCRdb copy is limited to in-frame clones, with some not included. This table has about 160,000 clones, roughly 87% appearing once. A word on this clone: Its specificity is not known.

The receptor comes from a girl aged 5-17 years in good health and CMV-seropositive. The V and J genes are TRBV5-1 and TRBJ2-5; tentative D call: TRBD1 (6 bases). Sequencing was performed on PBMCs. The CDR3 reads CASSLIPGTLVQETQYF. CDR3 bases: TGCGCCAGCAGCTTGATCCCAGGGACACTTGTTCAAGAGACCCAGTACTTC.